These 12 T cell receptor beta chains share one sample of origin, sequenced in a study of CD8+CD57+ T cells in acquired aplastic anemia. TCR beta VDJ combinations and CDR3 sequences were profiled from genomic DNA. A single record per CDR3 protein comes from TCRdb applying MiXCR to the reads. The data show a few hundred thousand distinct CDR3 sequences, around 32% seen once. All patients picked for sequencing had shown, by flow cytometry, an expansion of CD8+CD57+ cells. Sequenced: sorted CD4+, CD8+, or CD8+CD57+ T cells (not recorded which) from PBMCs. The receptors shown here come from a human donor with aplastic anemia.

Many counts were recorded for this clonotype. The CDR3 is CAISGSGGDGYTF. CDR3 in DNA: TGTGCCATCAGTGGTTCAGGGGGAGATGGCTACACCTTC. This chain connects TRBV10-3 to TRBJ1-2; 7 positions match TRBD1. The germline V gene has CDR1 ENHRY and CDR2 SYGVKD. The CDR3 length is 13 residues. The V segment lost 4 bases and the J segment 6 bases; nucleotides outside the gene matches: 5.

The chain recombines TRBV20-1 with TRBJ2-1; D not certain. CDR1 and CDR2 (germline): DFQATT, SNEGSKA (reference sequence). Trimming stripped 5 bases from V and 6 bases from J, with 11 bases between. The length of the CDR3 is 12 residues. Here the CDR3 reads CSAPDSGNEQFF. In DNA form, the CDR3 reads TGCAGTGCTCCCGATTCTGGCAATGAGCAGTTCTTC.

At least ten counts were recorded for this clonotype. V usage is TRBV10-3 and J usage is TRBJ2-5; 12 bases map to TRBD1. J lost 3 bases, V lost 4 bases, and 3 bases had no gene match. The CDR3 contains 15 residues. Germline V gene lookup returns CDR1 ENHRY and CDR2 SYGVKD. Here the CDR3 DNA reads TGTGCCATCAGTGTGGGGACAGGGGGCGAAGAGACCCAGTACTTC. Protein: CAISVGTGGEETQYF.

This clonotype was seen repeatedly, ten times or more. The DNA for the CDR3 is TGTGCCACCAGCTTGGGACTCAACAATGAGCAGTTCTTC. Its translation is CATSLGLNNEQFF. The chain has TRBV15 and TRBJ2-1, with TRBD2 as a possible D gene (6 bases). Trimming removed 5 bases from V and 5 bases from J, with 10 bases in between. Germline V gene lookup returns CDR1 LNHNV and CDR2 YYDKDF (reference sequence). The CDR3 spans 13 residues.

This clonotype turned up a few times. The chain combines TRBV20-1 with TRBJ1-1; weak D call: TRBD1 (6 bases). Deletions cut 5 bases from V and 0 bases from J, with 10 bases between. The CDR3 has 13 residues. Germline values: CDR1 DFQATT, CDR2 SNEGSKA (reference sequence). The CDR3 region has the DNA TGCAGTGCTCGGACAGTATTGAACACTGAAGCTTTCTTT. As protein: CSARTVLNTEAFF.

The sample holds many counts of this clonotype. The CDR3 here is CASSYLAGEAETQYF. The CDR3 DNA follows: TGTGCCAGCAGTTATTTAGCGGGAGAGGCAGAGACCCAGTACTTC. The gene calls are TRBV25-1 and TRBJ2-5; 9 bases map to TRBD2. V was clipped by 5 bases and J by 4 bases; unmatched bases: 8. This CDR3 is built from 15 residues. Germline V CDR1 and CDR2: MGHDK, SYGVNS.

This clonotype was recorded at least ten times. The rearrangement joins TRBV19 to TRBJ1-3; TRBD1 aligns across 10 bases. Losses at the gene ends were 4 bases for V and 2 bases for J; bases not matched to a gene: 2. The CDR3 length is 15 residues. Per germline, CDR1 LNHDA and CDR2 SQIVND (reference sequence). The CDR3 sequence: CASSTGQGTGNTIYF. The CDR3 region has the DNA TGTGCCAGTAGTACGGGACAGGGGACTGGAAACACCATATATTTT.

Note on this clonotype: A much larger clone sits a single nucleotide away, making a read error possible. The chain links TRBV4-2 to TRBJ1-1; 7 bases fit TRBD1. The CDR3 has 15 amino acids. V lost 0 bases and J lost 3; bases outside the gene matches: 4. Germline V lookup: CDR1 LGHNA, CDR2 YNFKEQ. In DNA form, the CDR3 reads TGTGCCAGCAGCCAAGATGGGACAGTGTACACTGAAGCTTTCTTT. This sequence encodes CASSQDGTVYTEAFF.

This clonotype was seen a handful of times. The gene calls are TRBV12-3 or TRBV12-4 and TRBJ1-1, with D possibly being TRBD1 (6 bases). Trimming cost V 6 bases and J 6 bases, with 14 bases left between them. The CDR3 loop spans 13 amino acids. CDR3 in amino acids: CASSVSRGAEAFF. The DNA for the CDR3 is TGTGCCAGCAGCGTATCCAGGGGAGCTGAAGCTTTCTTT.

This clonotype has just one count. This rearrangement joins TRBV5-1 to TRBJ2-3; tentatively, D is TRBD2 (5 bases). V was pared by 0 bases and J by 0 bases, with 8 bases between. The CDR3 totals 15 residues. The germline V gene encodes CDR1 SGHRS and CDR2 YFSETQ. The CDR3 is CASSLAGTSTDTQYF. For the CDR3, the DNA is TGCGCCAGCAGCTTGGCGGGAACGAGCACAGATACGCAGTATTTT.

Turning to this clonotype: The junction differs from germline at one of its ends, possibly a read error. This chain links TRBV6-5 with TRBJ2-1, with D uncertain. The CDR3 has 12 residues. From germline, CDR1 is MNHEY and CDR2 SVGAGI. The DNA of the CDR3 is TGTGCCAGCGGTTACCTGGGGAATGAGCAGTTCTTC. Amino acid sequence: CASGYLGNEQFF.

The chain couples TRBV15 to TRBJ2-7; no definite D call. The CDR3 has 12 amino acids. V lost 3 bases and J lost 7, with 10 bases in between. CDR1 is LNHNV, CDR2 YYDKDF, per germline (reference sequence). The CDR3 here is CATSRPREEQYF. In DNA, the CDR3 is TGTGCCACCAGCAGGCCAAGGGAAGAGCAGTACTTC.